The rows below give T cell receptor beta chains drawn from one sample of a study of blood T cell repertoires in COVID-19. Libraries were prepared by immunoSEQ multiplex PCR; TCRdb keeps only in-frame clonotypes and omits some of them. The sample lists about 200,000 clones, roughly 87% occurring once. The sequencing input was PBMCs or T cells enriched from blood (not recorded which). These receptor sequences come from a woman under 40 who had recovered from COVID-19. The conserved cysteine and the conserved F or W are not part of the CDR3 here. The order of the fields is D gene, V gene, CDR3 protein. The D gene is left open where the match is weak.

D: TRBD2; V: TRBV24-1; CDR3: ATSDPGLAGYNEQF
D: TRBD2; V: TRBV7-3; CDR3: ASSSKGIAGGNGELF
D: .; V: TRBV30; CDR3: AGSKGQNTEAF
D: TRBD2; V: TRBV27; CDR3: ASSLSGGLAVYNEQF
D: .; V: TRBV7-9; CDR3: ASSGGTEDTQY
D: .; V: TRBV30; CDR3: AWETGINYGYT
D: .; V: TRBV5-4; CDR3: ASSLEGRQPQH
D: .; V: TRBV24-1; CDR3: ATSDHDRPAEAF
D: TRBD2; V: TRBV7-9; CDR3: ASSPSGLAGYNEQF
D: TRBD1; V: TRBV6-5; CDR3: ASSYPGQGIN
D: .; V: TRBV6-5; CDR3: ASSPPPGGNYGYT
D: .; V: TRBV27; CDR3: ASSPYREEENQPQH
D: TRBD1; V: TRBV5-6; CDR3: ASSLATGQGAIGYT